Below, 22 T cell receptor beta chains from the same sample are listed, as sequenced in a study of blood T cell repertoires in COVID-19. Only in-frame clones appear in the TCRdb table, and some are missing; sequencing was by immunoSEQ multiplex PCR. Here the sample spans 200,000 to 250,000 clones, roughly 80% being singletons. Sequenced sample: peripheral blood. These receptors were taken from a woman aged 70-85 years with active or convalescent COVID-19.

The CDR3 here is CASSPREDEQFF. The CDR3 DNA is TGTGCCAGCAGCCCACGGGAGGATGAGCAGTTCTTC. The V call is TRBV6-6, the J call TRBJ2-1, with TRBD2 matching 7 bases. This CDR3 region has 12 residues. The V and J ends lost 6 bases and 8 bases, in that order; junction bases with no gene match: 4. The germline V gene encodes CDR1 MNHNY and CDR2 SVGAGI (reference sequence).

J is TRBJ2-5 and V is TRBV13; a possible D gene is TRBD2 (6 bases). This CDR3 is built from 16 residues. CDR1 is PRHDT, CDR2 FYEKMQ, per germline (reference sequence). V lost 2 bases, J lost 5 bases, and 18 bases lay in between. CDR3 DNA: TGTGCCAGCAGCTTAAGAGGAGGGCAGGGAGGCGAGACCCAGTACTTC. It is translated as CASSLRGGQGGETQYF.

This chain connects TRBV29-1 to TRBJ2-7, with TRBD1 identical over 12 bases. CDR1 is SQVTM and CDR2 is ANQGSEA in the germline V gene. With 4 bases clipped from V and 4 bases from J, the junction kept 8 bases outside the gene matches. This CDR3 has 15 amino acids. In DNA, the CDR3 is TGCAGCGTTGGGCCCCGGGACAGGGGGCTTTACGAGCAGTACTTC. This codes for CSVGPRDRGLYEQYF.

This rearrangement joins TRBV7-9 to TRBJ1-1, with 7 bases lining up with TRBD1. This CDR3 has 13 residues. Germline CDR1 SEHNR, CDR2 FQNEAQ (reference sequence). V was pared by 5 bases and J by 6 bases, with 6 bases of the junction left unmatched. CDR3 DNA sequence: TGTGCCAGCAGCGAGACAGGGTGGTCTGAAGCTTTCTTT. As protein: CASSETGWSEAFF.

The J gene is TRBJ1-2, the V gene TRBV28; 8 nucleotides align to TRBD1. This CDR3 has 12 amino acids. After removal of 6 bases from V and 8 bases from J, the junction contained 5 bases not matched to a gene. Germline V CDR1 and CDR2: MDHEN, SYDVKM. The DNA of the CDR3 is TGTGCCAGCAGCAGGACAGGGAACGGCTACACCTTC. Translating it yields CASSRTGNGYTF.

V gene TRBV6-5 combines with J gene TRBJ1-4; no definite D call. CDR3 length equals 14 residues. In germline, CDR1 is MNHEY, CDR2 SVGAGI. Trimming pared 0 bases from V and 10 bases from J, leaving 12 bases between. The DNA for the CDR3 is TGTGCCAGCAGTTACTCGGGCCGGGCGGGAAAACTGTTTTTT. Residues: CASSYSGRAGKLFF.

The chain links TRBV7-2 to TRBJ2-5; D remains ambiguous. With 5 bases removed from V and 7 bases from J, the gap between germline ends came to 8 bases. This CDR3 has 11 amino acids. Germline assignment: CDR1 SGHTA and CDR2 FQGNSA. The CDR3 here is CASSSEGTQYF. DNA for the CDR3: TGTGCCAGCAGCAGCGAAGGGACCCAGTACTTC.

CDR3 loop: CASSLNAGTGYYEQYF. CDR3 nucleotides: TGCGCCAGCAGCTTGAACGCCGGGACAGGGTACTACGAGCAGTACTTC. The J gene is TRBJ2-7, the V gene TRBV5-1, with 9 bases lining up with TRBD1. The CDR3 covers 16 residues. Germline trimming cut 1 base from V and 3 bases from J; bases unmatched to any gene: 8. Germline assignment: CDR1 SGHRS and CDR2 YFSETQ.

Here the CDR3 reads CASTAGGEKLFF. Written as DNA, the CDR3 is TGTGCCAGCACGGCGGGCGGGGAAAAACTGTTTTTT. The chain couples TRBV28 to TRBJ1-4; no reliable D call. Germline V gene data show CDR1 as MDHEN and CDR2 as SYDVKM. The CDR3 runs 12 residues. Deletions cut 7 bases from V and 8 bases from J, with 11 bases between.

Here the CDR3 DNA reads TGTGCCAGCAGCTCCGGACAGGGGTTGGGTGGCTACACCTTC. Translating it yields CASSSGQGLGGYTF. This sequence joins TRBV7-9 and TRBJ1-2, with 9 bases aligning to TRBD1. After removal of 4 bases from V and 7 bases from J, the junction contained 7 bases not matched to a gene. The CDR3 length is 14 residues. Germline V gives CDR1 SEHNR, CDR2 FQNEAQ (reference sequence). Drawing the rest from reference TRBV7-9 and TRBJ1-2, the complete variable domain is DTGVSQNPRHKITKRGQNVTFRCDPISEHNRLYWYRQTLGQGPEFLTYFQNEAQLEKSRLLSDRFSAERPKGSFSTLEIQRTEQGDSAMYLCASSSGQGLGGYTFGSGTRLTVV.

J is TRBJ2-6 and V is TRBV2; 12 bases fit TRBD2. CDR3 length: 17 amino acids. Looked up from germline, CDR1 is SNHLY and CDR2 is FYNNEI. Trimming cost V 7 bases and J 0 bases; bases outside gene matches: 4. DNA of the CDR3: TGTGCCAGCACTAGACTAGCGGGAGACTCTGGGGCCAACGTCCTGACTTTC. Residues: CASTRLAGDSGANVLTF.

The V and J genes are TRBV7-6 and TRBJ2-1; 7 bases are shared with TRBD1. Looked up from germline, CDR1 is SGHVS and CDR2 is FNYEAQ. V was pared by 6 bases and J by 6 bases, with 14 bases of the junction left unmatched. The CDR3 is 16 amino acids. CDR3 nucleotides: TGTGCCAGCAGTAACACCCTAGGACAGGTTTTCAATGAGCAGTTCTTC. This gives the protein CASSNTLGQVFNEQFF.

The chain carries TRBV5-1 and TRBJ1-1, with TRBD1 identical over 7 bases. The CDR3 is made up of 14 amino acids. Germline-derived CDR1 and CDR2 are SGHRS and YFSETQ. V shed 2 bases, J shed 7 bases, and the junction held 8 bases outside the gene matches. The CDR3 nucleotides are TGCGCCAGCAGCTTTACAGGGGAAAGGGATGAAGCTTTCTTT. As protein: CASSFTGERDEAFF.

This chain uses TRBV6-5 with TRBJ1-3, with 8 bases fitting TRBD1. The CDR3 is 14 residues long. The V gene end was trimmed by 6 bases and the J gene end by 2 bases; junction bases not matched to a gene: 3. Germline values: CDR1 MNHEY, CDR2 SVGAGI. The CDR3 reads CASRLTGAGNTIYF. CDR3 in DNA: TGTGCCAGCAGATTGACAGGGGCTGGAAACACCATATATTTT.

This chain joins TRBV3-1 (or the pseudogene TRBV3-2) and TRBJ1-5; D gene ambiguous. This CDR3 spans 14 amino acids. Germline V lookup: CDR1 LGHDT, CDR2 YNNKEL (reference sequence). The ends were cut back, 1 base at V and 6 bases at J, with 10 bases in the middle. CDR3 in DNA: TGTGCCAGCAGCCAAGGCGGGTTGGGTCAGCCCCAGCATTTT. Protein product: CASSQGGLGQPQHF.

This sequence joins TRBV14 and TRBJ2-5, with D perhaps TRBD1 (5 bases). Trimming cost V 4 bases and J 3 bases, with 12 bases left between them. This CDR3 has 14 residues. CDR1 SGHDN and CDR2 FVKESK come from the germline V gene. The CDR3 loop is CASSRQRAEETQYF. The DNA for the CDR3 is TGTGCCAGCAGCCGACAGCGAGCCGAAGAGACCCAGTACTTC.

The chain recombines TRBV29-1 with TRBJ1-4, with D perhaps matching TRBD1 (6 bases). Germline lookup yields CDR1 SQVTM and CDR2 ANQGSEA. The germline V and J ends were trimmed by 5 bases and 7 bases, with 14 bases remaining between them. The length of the CDR3 is 13 residues. The CDR3 coding sequence is TGCAGCGTTATGCAGATAGGGGGTGAAAAACTGTTTTTT. It translates to CSVMQIGGEKLFF.

V is TRBV6-5 and J is TRBJ1-6; D gene uncertain. The CDR3 runs 15 residues. V gave up 6 bases and J gave up 4 bases, with 13 bases separating them. CDR1 is MNHEY, CDR2 SVGAGI, per germline. CDR3 in amino acids: CASSPVAGYNSPLHF. The CDR3 coding sequence is TGTGCCAGCAGCCCCGTAGCGGGGTATAATTCACCCCTCCACTTT.

The genes are TRBV15 and TRBJ2-1; 8 bases line up with TRBD2. CDR1 and CDR2 from the germline V gene are LNHNV and YYDKDF (reference sequence). This CDR3 has 16 residues. The ends lost 1 base at V and 5 bases at J; junction bases unmatched: 7. The CDR3 region has the DNA TGTGCCACCAGCAGAGCGGGACTAGGGCCCCACAATGAGCAGTTCTTC. Protein: CATSRAGLGPHNEQFF.

Details on this clone: This sample also contains other DNA sequences that code for the same CDR3. This chain connects TRBV6-2 or TRBV6-3 to TRBJ1-2; TRBD1 agrees at 10 bases. V shed 5 bases and J 6 bases; nucleotides not matched to a gene: 12. There are 16 residues in the CDR3. CDR1 is MNHEY, CDR2 SVGEGT, per germline. This CDR3 reads CASSQQGTGATHGYTF. CDR3 sequence (DNA): TGTGCCAGCAGTCAACAAGGGACAGGGGCGACTCATGGCTACACCTTC.

The chain joins TRBV30 to TRBJ2-3, with D possibly being TRBD2 (5 bases). This CDR3 contains 14 residues. Germline CDR1 reads GTSNPN; CDR2 reads SVGIG (reference sequence). The V gene lost 5 bases and the J gene lost 2 bases, with 14 bases spanning the gap. The CDR3, as DNA: TGTGCCTGGTTAAATGGGGAGAACACAGATACGCAGTATTTT. This translates into CAWLNGENTDTQYF.

This clone occurred once. This chain connects TRBV3-1 (or the pseudogene TRBV3-2) to TRBJ2-1; the match to TRBD1 covers 8 bases. The ends lost 4 bases at V and 4 bases at J; junction bases unmatched: 6. This CDR3 has 15 amino acids. Germline lookup yields CDR1 LGHDT and CDR2 YNNKEL (reference sequence). CDR3 loop: CASSPRDRSYNEQFF. The CDR3, as DNA: TGTGCCAGCAGCCCCCGGGACAGGAGTTACAATGAGCAGTTCTTC.